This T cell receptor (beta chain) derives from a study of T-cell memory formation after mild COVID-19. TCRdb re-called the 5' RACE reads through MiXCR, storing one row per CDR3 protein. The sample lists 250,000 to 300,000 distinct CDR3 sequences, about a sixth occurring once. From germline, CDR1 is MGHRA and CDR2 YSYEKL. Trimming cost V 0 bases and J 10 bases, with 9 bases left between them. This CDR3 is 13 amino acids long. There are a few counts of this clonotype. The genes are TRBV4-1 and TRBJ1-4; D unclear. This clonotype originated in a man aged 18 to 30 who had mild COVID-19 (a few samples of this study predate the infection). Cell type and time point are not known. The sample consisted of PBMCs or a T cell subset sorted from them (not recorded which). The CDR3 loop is CASSQDQRGKLFF. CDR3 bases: TGCGCCAGCAGCCAAGATCAGCGTGGAAAACTGTTTTTT.